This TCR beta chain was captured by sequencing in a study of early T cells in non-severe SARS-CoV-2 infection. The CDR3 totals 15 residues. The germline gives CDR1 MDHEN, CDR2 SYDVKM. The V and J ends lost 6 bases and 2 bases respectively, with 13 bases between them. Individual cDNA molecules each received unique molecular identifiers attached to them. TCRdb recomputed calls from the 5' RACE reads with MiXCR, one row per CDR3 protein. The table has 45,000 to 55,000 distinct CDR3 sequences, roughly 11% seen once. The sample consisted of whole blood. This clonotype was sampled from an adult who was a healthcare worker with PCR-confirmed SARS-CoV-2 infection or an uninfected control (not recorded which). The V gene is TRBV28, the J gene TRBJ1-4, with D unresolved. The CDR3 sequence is CASRMAPATNEKLFF. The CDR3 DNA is TGTGCCAGCAGGATGGCGCCCGCGACTAATGAAAAACTGTTTTTT.